A single sample gave rise to the 30 T cell receptor beta chains below, sequenced in a study of blood T cell repertoires in COVID-19. The protocol was immunoSEQ multiplex PCR, while the TCRdb copy is restricted to in-frame clones and leaves out a portion. The sample contains about 63,000 clones, about 70% of which appear only once. Material for sequencing was peripheral blood. The receptors here all came from a woman over 75 with acute or convalescent COVID-19.

The V call is TRBV7-6, the J call TRBJ1-1; 9 nucleotides line up with TRBD1. Germline CDR1 and CDR2: SGHVS and FNYEAQ. The CDR3 is made up of 14 amino acids. J gave up 1 base and V 5 bases, and 2 bases lay outside the gene matches. CDR3 nucleotide sequence: TGTGCCAGCAGCATGACAGGGGGGAACACTGAAGCTTTCTTT. Translated: CASSMTGGNTEAFF.

The chain has TRBV28 and TRBJ1-4; TRBD1 aligns across 9 bases. Germline V gives CDR1 MDHEN, CDR2 SYDVKM. The CDR3 totals 15 residues. J gave up 7 bases and V 6 bases, and 9 bases lay outside the gene matches. CDR3 residues: CASSPAGQGGEKLFF. CDR3 nucleotide sequence: TGTGCCAGCAGCCCCGCGGGACAGGGTGGTGAAAAACTGTTTTTT.

The CDR3 spells CASSPSAAGGSYEQYF. CDR3 nucleotide sequence: TGTGCCAGCAGCCCGTCGGCGGCGGGAGGCTCCTACGAGCAGTACTTC. This chain joins TRBV7-2 and TRBJ2-7; TRBD2 matches at 8 bases. V was pared by 5 bases and J by 0 bases, with 9 bases of the junction left unmatched. This CDR3 is built from 16 residues. Germline V gene sequence: CDR1 SGHTA, CDR2 FQGNSA.

CDR3 sequence (DNA): TGCGCCAGCAGACCGAGAGCGGGAGGGGGCACAGATACGCAGTATTTT. Residues: CASRPRAGGGTDTQYF. The rearrangement links TRBV5-1 to TRBJ2-3, with 10 bases identical to TRBD2. V was clipped by 5 bases and J by 1 base; unmatched bases: 7. The CDR3 runs 16 residues. Germline V gene lookup returns CDR1 SGHRS and CDR2 YFSETQ.

The gene calls are TRBV28 and TRBJ2-3; 7 positions match TRBD2. The germline gives CDR1 MDHEN, CDR2 SYDVKM. The trim removed 5 bases at V and 1 base at J, leaving 6 bases unmatched. There are 15 residues in the CDR3. The CDR3 nucleotides are TGTGCCAGCAGTGAGACTAGCTACCGCACAGATACGCAGTATTTT. As protein: CASSETSYRTDTQYF.

The V call is TRBV19, the J call TRBJ2-1; D not certain. This CDR3 spans 15 amino acids. From germline, CDR1 is LNHDA and CDR2 SQIVND (reference sequence). V lost 0 bases and J lost 4, with 10 bases in between. CDR3 nucleotides: TGTGCCAGTAGTATAGATCCGGTTCCTTACAATGAGCAGTTCTTC. Its translation is CASSIDPVPYNEQFF.

The chain uses TRBV14 and TRBJ2-7, with D unclear. CDR1 SGHDN and CDR2 FVKESK come from the germline V gene. The CDR3 runs 16 residues. Trimming pared 2 bases from V and 4 bases from J, leaving 18 bases between. The chain's CDR3 is CASSQFLHGLDYEQYF. CDR3 in DNA: TGTGCCAGCAGCCAATTTCTTCACGGGTTAGATTACGAGCAGTACTTC.

The J gene is TRBJ1-5, the V gene TRBV2, with D unclear. CDR1 and CDR2 from the germline V gene are SNHLY and FYNNEI. CDR3 size: 13 residues. The V and J ends lost 5 bases and 2 bases respectively, with 7 bases between them. The CDR3 nucleotides read TGTGCCAGCAGTCCTGAGGGCAATCAGCCCCAGCATTTT. Its protein product is CASSPEGNQPQHF.

The chain combines TRBV15 with TRBJ1-1; a possible D gene is TRBD1 (5 bases). This CDR3 region has 13 residues. The germline V gene encodes CDR1 LNHNV and CDR2 YYDKDF (reference sequence). V dropped 0 bases and J dropped 10 bases, with 12 bases sitting between them. CDR3 protein: CATSRDGGIGAFF. For the CDR3, the DNA is TGTGCCACCAGCAGAGATGGGGGGATTGGAGCTTTCTTT.

This clone was picked up many times. The chain has TRBV28 and TRBJ2-7, with 10 bases aligning to TRBD2. J lost 4 bases, V lost 7 bases, and 10 bases had no gene match. The CDR3 is 15 amino acids. Germline lookup yields CDR1 MDHEN and CDR2 SYDVKM. The CDR3 nucleotides read TGTGCCAGCACCGATGGGACTAGCGCCCTGTACGAGCAGTACTTC. Its protein product is CASTDGTSALYEQYF.

This chain connects TRBV19 to TRBJ1-5; D is possibly TRBD1 (5 bases). Trimming pared 6 bases from V and 3 bases from J, leaving 15 bases between. Germline V gene sequence: CDR1 LNHDA, CDR2 SQIVND (reference sequence). This CDR3 is 15 amino acids long. The CDR3 here is CASSLHPGYNQPQHF. CDR3 nucleotide sequence: TGTGCCAGTAGCCTCCATCCAGGGTACAATCAGCCCCAGCATTTT.

V usage is TRBV12-5 and J usage is TRBJ1-1; a possible D gene is TRBD1 (6 bases). Germline V gene lookup returns CDR1 LGHNT and CDR2 FRNRAP. The CDR3 totals 14 residues. Trimming removed 1 base from V and 5 bases from J, with 11 bases in between. The CDR3 DNA is TGTGCTAGTGGTTTGGGATACAGGGAAACTGAAGCTTTCTTT. Amino acid sequence: CASGLGYRETEAFF.

This sequence joins TRBV27 and TRBJ1-2; tentatively, D is TRBD1 (5 bases). Germline loops: CDR1 MNHEY, CDR2 SMNVEV (reference sequence). This CDR3 has 16 amino acids. Trimming stripped 0 bases from V and 0 bases from J, with 11 bases between. The CDR3 bases are TGTGCCAGCAGTTTATCGGGGCAGTTAGCTAACTATGGCTACACCTTC. Its translation: CASSLSGQLANYGYTF.

Here the CDR3 reads CASSPQGQVYSPLHF. The DNA of the CDR3 is TGTGCCAGCAGCCCGCAGGGACAGGTTTATTCACCCCTCCACTTT. The J gene is TRBJ1-6, the V gene TRBV7-2; 8 bases are shared with TRBD1. The CDR3 runs to 15 residues. Germline-derived CDR1 and CDR2 are SGHTA and FQGNSA. J was trimmed by 8 bases and V by 5 bases; bases with no gene match: 8.

The genes are TRBV7-8 and TRBJ1-5; 8 bases fit TRBD1. With 5 bases clipped from V and 7 bases from J, the junction kept 10 bases outside the gene matches. CDR3 length: 15 residues. Germline V gives CDR1 SGHVS, CDR2 FQNEAQ. For the CDR3, the DNA is TGTGCCAGCAGCCTAGTAGGGACAGGCTACCAGCCCCAGCATTTT. Amino acids: CASSLVGTGYQPQHF.

V and J are TRBV7-6 and TRBJ1-2; D might be TRBD1 (6 bases). The CDR3 contains 13 residues. The germline gives CDR1 SGHVS, CDR2 FNYEAQ. The V and J ends lost 5 bases and 3 bases respectively, with 10 bases between them. The CDR3 sequence: CASSTTGYYGYTF. The CDR3 coding sequence is TGTGCCAGCAGCACTACAGGGTACTATGGCTACACCTTC.

Worth noting for this clone: The same CDR3 also results from other DNA sequences found in this sample. This CDR3 is CASSLRTGSGNTIYF. CDR3 coding DNA: TGTGCCAGCAGCTTGCGCACGGGCTCTGGAAACACCATATATTTT. This chain connects TRBV5-8 to TRBJ1-3; unclear D gene. Germline V gives CDR1 SGHTS, CDR2 YDEGEE. CDR3 length: 15 amino acids. The V end was cut by 1 base, the J end by 0 bases, with 8 bases between. The variable domain in full, completed from reference TRBV5-8 and TRBJ1-3, reads EAGVTQSPTHLIKTRGQQATLRCSPISGHTSVYWYQQALGLGLQFLLWYDEGEERNRGNFPPRFSGRQFPNYSSELNVNALELEDSALYLCASSLRTGSGNTIYFGEGSWLTVV.

Written as DNA, the CDR3 is TGTGCCAGCACCTGGACTAGCTTATTTACCTCGAATGAGCAGTTCTTC. Amino acids: CASTWTSLFTSNEQFF. The J gene is TRBJ2-1, the V gene TRBV6-6, with 8 positions matching TRBD2. The CDR3 consists of 16 residues. Germline V gene lookup returns CDR1 MNHNY and CDR2 SVGAGI (reference sequence). V was clipped by 7 bases and J by 7 bases; unmatched bases: 15.

The rearrangement uses TRBV12-3 or TRBV12-4 and TRBJ2-1; possible D gene TRBD2, 6 bases. CDR3 size: 13 residues. The V and J ends lost 7 bases and 10 bases respectively, with 17 bases between them. In nucleotides, the CDR3 is TGTGCCAGCACTCCCACACTCCGGGGGGAGCAGTTCTTC. Translation: CASTPTLRGEQFF.

This clone was detected only a few times. The J gene is TRBJ2-7, the V gene TRBV6-2 or TRBV6-3; D possibly corresponds to TRBD1 (6 bases). With 5 bases removed from V and 0 bases from J, the gap between germline ends came to 20 bases. Germline V gene lookup returns CDR1 MNHEY and CDR2 SVGEGT. CDR3 length: 17 amino acids. The CDR3 bases are TGTGCCAGCAGTCTAAATCAAGGACAGCCCTTCTCCTACGAGCAGTACTTC. Residues: CASSLNQGQPFSYEQYF.

The chain links TRBV6-6 to TRBJ1-1; 7 bases match TRBD1. Germline lookup yields CDR1 MNHNY and CDR2 SVGAGI (reference sequence). The CDR3 has 11 amino acids. V shed 7 bases and J 7 bases; nucleotides not matched to a gene: 3. The CDR3 here is CASTNRGEAFF. In DNA form, the CDR3 reads TGTGCCAGCACAAACAGGGGTGAAGCTTTCTTT.

The rearrangement joins TRBV6-5 to TRBJ2-1, with 12 bases aligning to TRBD1. The CDR3 covers 15 residues. V lost 6 bases, J lost 7 bases, and 7 bases stayed unmatched. The germline V gene has CDR1 MNHEY and CDR2 SVGAGI. The DNA of the CDR3 is TGTGCCAGCAGGGGGGGGACAGGGGGCCTGAATGAGCAGTTCTTC. Amino acids: CASRGGTGGLNEQFF.

The chain links TRBV18 to TRBJ1-1; D is unresolved. V was trimmed by 6 bases and J by 1 base, leaving 15 bases between them. The CDR3 is 15 residues long. Looked up from germline, CDR1 is KGHSH and CDR2 is LQKENI. Here the CDR3 reads CASSPGLRANTEAFF. The CDR3 nucleotides read TGTGCCAGCTCCCCCGGGTTGCGGGCGAACACTGAAGCTTTCTTT.

Regarding this clone: The same CDR3 arises from other DNA sequences in this sample as well. The chain links TRBV6-5 to TRBJ1-3, with D perhaps TRBD1 (6 bases). Germline CDR1 reads MNHEY; CDR2 reads SVGAGI. Deletions cut 8 bases from V and 2 bases from J, with 7 bases between. The CDR3 loop spans 12 amino acids. The CDR3 spells CASRDTGNTIYF. The CDR3 DNA sequence: TGTGCCAGCCGGGACACTGGAAACACCATATATTTT.

The V and J genes are TRBV7-9 and TRBJ1-2; 8 bases align to TRBD1. The J segment lost 7 bases and the V segment lost 5 bases, leaving 3 bases of the junction unmatched. In germline, CDR1 is SEHNR, CDR2 FQNEAQ (reference sequence). The CDR3 covers 12 residues. CDR3 in DNA: TGTGCCAGCAGCCCAGGGGGCAGTGGCTACACCTTC. Protein: CASSPGGSGYTF.

The V call is TRBV28, the J call TRBJ1-2; D gene uncertain. V was clipped by 3 bases and J by 4 bases, with 9 bases between them. CDR1 is MDHEN, CDR2 SYDVKM, per germline. The CDR3 length is 13 residues. CDR3 sequence: CASSFPSSYGYTF. The CDR3 nucleotides are TGTGCCAGCAGTTTCCCCAGTTCCTATGGCTACACCTTC.

The chain has TRBV28 and TRBJ2-3; D possibly corresponds to TRBD1 (6 bases). The CDR3 contains 16 residues. The V end was cut by 6 bases, the J end by 5 bases, with 21 bases between. In germline, CDR1 is MDHEN, CDR2 SYDVKM. The CDR3 reads CASRTQRGGWRDTQYF. The CDR3, as DNA: TGTGCCAGCAGGACCCAAAGAGGGGGATGGAGAGATACGCAGTATTTT.

V gene TRBV10-1 combines with J gene TRBJ1-4; no clear D. V shed 5 bases and J shed 8 bases, with 12 bases lying between them. The CDR3 totals 13 residues. CDR1 WNHNN and CDR2 SYGVQD come from the germline V gene (reference sequence). As DNA, the CDR3 is TGCGCCAGCAGTTATGACACAATGGAAAAACTGTTTTTT. It encodes CASSYDTMEKLFF.

V gene TRBV6-6 combines with J gene TRBJ2-7, with 7 bases identical to TRBD2. This CDR3 has 14 amino acids. CDR1 is MNHNY, CDR2 SVGAGI, per germline (reference sequence). V shed 2 bases, J shed 6 bases, and the junction held 7 bases outside the gene matches. In DNA form, the CDR3 reads TGTGCCAGCAGTTACGCCGGACTAGAAAGCGAGCAGTACTTC. As protein: CASSYAGLESEQYF.

The chain carries TRBV20-1 and TRBJ2-1; 7 nucleotides match TRBD2. Looked up from germline, CDR1 is DFQATT and CDR2 is SNEGSKA (reference sequence). This CDR3 comprises 15 residues. V lost 3 bases to trimming and J lost 6 bases; unmatched junction nucleotides: 11. DNA of the CDR3: TGCAGTGCTAGTTCCACTAGCGTACGATCCAATGAGCAGTTCTTC. Translated: CSASSTSVRSNEQFF.